This T cell receptor (beta chain) originates from a study of human T cells and chemical hapten exposure. CDR3 length equals 15 residues. From germline, CDR1 is SNHLY and CDR2 FYNNEI. Deletions cut 6 bases from V and 0 bases from J, with 9 bases between. About this clonotype itself: Its antigen is not known.

The time point denotes: patch test 1, 2 weeks after DPC sensitization. Noted treatment: therapeutic diphenylcyclopropenone sensitization with weekly scalp DPC. General study findings and limits: Donors' alopecia may make their immune response differ from healthy people's. Those TCRs sitting above 1 in 1000 frequency stayed the same with DPC sensitization. Expanded TCRs showed more large CDR3 clusters than pre-sensitization or healthy control sets.

TCRdb called the RACE reads again in MiXCR, with one record for every CDR3 protein. This table has approximately 350,000 distinct CDR3 sequences, approximately 6.3% appearing once. This sample comprised whole blood, obtained in connection with sensitization to the hapten diphenylcyclopropenone (DPC). This sequence joins TRBV2 and TRBJ1-6; weak D call: TRBD1 (6 bases). This clonotype originated in a woman aged 18-30 years with alopecia areata. Some clones in this sample may be carry-over from other donors' samples. CDR3 sequence: CASRVRGSYNSPLHF. The CDR3 region has the DNA TGTGCCAGCAGGGTCAGGGGCTCCTATAATTCACCCCTCCACTTT.